This passage covers 32 T cell receptor beta chains from one sample sequenced in a study of CD8+CD57+ T cells in acquired aplastic anemia. For sequencing, patients were chosen who had shown expansion of CD8+CD57+ cells by flow cytometry. TCR beta VDJ and CDR3 profiling used genomic DNA as template. TCRdb reprocessed the reads via MiXCR and lists one record per CDR3 protein. Of fewer than 200,000 distinct CDR3 sequences listed, less than 60% are singletons. The sequenced sample was sorted CD4+, CD8+, or CD8+CD57+ T cells (not recorded which) from PBMCs. These receptors originate from a human donor with aplastic anemia.

The V call is TRBV7-6, the J call TRBJ2-1; D remains ambiguous. V lost 5 bases and J 6 bases, leaving 11 bases between the germline ends. The CDR3 has 13 amino acids. Germline V gives CDR1 SGHVS, CDR2 FNYEAQ. CDR3 region: CASSPYMTNEQFF. The CDR3 DNA reads as TGTGCCAGCAGCCCATACATGACCAATGAGCAGTTCTTC. Drawing the rest from reference TRBV7-6 and TRBJ2-1, the complete variable domain is GAGVSQSPRYKVTKRGQDVALRCDPISGHVSLYWYRQALGQGPEFLTYFNYEAQQDKSGLPNDRFSAERPEGSISTLTIQRTEQRDSAMYRCASSPYMTNEQFFGPGTRLTVL.

This clonotype was seen more than once but under ten times. The rearrangement links TRBV15 to TRBJ2-7; TRBD1 matches at 7 bases. V lost 1 base, J lost 2 bases, and 2 bases stayed unmatched. Looked up from germline, CDR1 is LNHNV and CDR2 is YYDKDF (reference sequence). This CDR3 region has 14 residues. This CDR3 is CATSRGQGPYEQYF. In DNA, the CDR3 is TGTGCCACCAGCAGAGGACAGGGTCCCTACGAGCAGTACTTC.

This clonotype was picked up many times. The gene calls are TRBV12-3 or TRBV12-4 and TRBJ1-2; D ambiguous. V was clipped by 6 bases and J by 8 bases, with 16 bases between them. The length of the CDR3 is 13 residues. As DNA, the CDR3 is TGTGCCAGCAGGCTTTACCTCAATGTCGGCTACACCTTC. It codes for CASRLYLNVGYTF.

The chain employs TRBV4-1 and TRBJ2-5, with 9 bases fitting TRBD1. The CDR3 sequence is 19 residues long. Per germline, CDR1 MGHRA and CDR2 YSYEKL. The J segment lost 3 bases and the V segment lost 4 bases, leaving 18 bases of the junction unmatched. The CDR3: CASSPRRDRVAPSKETQYF. Written as DNA, the CDR3 is TGCGCCAGCAGCCCCCGCCGGGACAGGGTTGCCCCCTCCAAAGAGACCCAGTACTTC.

The genes are TRBV24-1 and TRBJ2-2; 7 bases fit TRBD1. V was clipped by 0 bases and J by 7 bases; unmatched bases: 4. This CDR3 has 15 residues. The germline V gene encodes CDR1 KGHDR and CDR2 SFDVKD. Here the CDR3 reads CATSDLRQGIGELFF. Here the CDR3 DNA reads TGTGCCACCAGTGATTTGAGACAGGGAATCGGGGAGCTGTTTTTT.

V gene TRBV11-1 combines with J gene TRBJ2-3; the D gene is possibly TRBD2 (6 bases). CDR1 and CDR2 (germline): SGHAT, FQDESV (reference sequence). The CDR3 covers 17 residues. Trimming took 5 bases from V and 0 from J, leaving 18 bases between them. The CDR3 DNA follows: TGTGCCAGCAGCAACCTCATCGCGGGATCTAGCACAGATACGCAGTATTTT. Its translation is CASSNLIAGSSTDTQYF.

Regarding this clonotype: Germline and junction disagree at one end, which may indicate a read error. V is TRBV10-3 and J is TRBJ2-7, with D unclear. CDR3 size: 15 residues. Germline lookup yields CDR1 ENHRY and CDR2 SYGVKD. The CDR3 sequence is CASSYSGPGAHEQYF. The CDR3 DNA sequence: TGTGCCAGCAGTTACTCCGGCCCAGGAGCCCACGAGCAGTACTTC.

V is TRBV19 and J is TRBJ1-5; D call uncertain. Trimming took off 1 base at V and 6 bases at J, with 7 bases between the two ends. The length of the CDR3 is 13 residues. Germline lookup yields CDR1 LNHDA and CDR2 SQIVND (reference sequence). The CDR3 DNA sequence: TGTGCCAGTAGTATAGCTCCGGCTCAGCCCCAGCATTTT. Translated, it gives CASSIAPAQPQHF.

The sample holds many counts of this clonotype. This sequence joins TRBV7-6 and TRBJ2-1, with 8 positions matching TRBD2. V gave up 1 base and J gave up 7 bases; unmatched junction bases: 15. This CDR3 has 18 amino acids. Germline loops: CDR1 SGHVS, CDR2 FNYEAQ. DNA of the CDR3: TGTGCCAGCAGCTTAGTTCAATTGGCGGGAGGAGGAGGGAATGAGCAGTTCTTC. It is translated as CASSLVQLAGGGGNEQFF.

This clonotype showed up many times. The chain joins TRBV6-1 to TRBJ2-1, with 9 bases aligning to TRBD2. CDR1 and CDR2 from the germline V gene are MNHNS and SASEGT. The trim removed 5 bases at V and 2 bases at J, leaving 4 bases unmatched. This CDR3 comprises 15 residues. CDR3 in amino acids: CASSRSGRPYNEQFF. In nucleotides, the CDR3 is TGTGCCAGCAGTCGGAGCGGGAGGCCCTACAATGAGCAGTTCTTC.

This clonotype was seen a few times. This rearrangement joins TRBV7-8 to TRBJ1-6, with 7 bases lining up with TRBD1. Germline V gene lookup returns CDR1 SGHVS and CDR2 FQNEAQ. The V and J ends lost 5 bases and 10 bases, in that order; junction bases with no gene match: 11. The CDR3 is made up of 15 amino acids. This CDR3 is CASSHKDQGGSPLHF. CDR3 nucleotide sequence: TGTGCCAGCAGCCACAAGGACCAGGGGGGGTCACCCCTCCACTTT.

This chain joins TRBV7-3 and TRBJ2-7, with no clear D. Germline loops: CDR1 SGHTA, CDR2 FQGTGA. V was trimmed by 0 bases and J by 2 bases, leaving 8 bases between them. This CDR3 comprises 14 residues. The chain's CDR3 is CASSLTPTTYEQYF. DNA for the CDR3: TGTGCCAGCAGCTTAACCCCCACTACCTACGAGCAGTACTTC.

In this sample, this clonotype turned up many times. J is TRBJ1-3 and V is TRBV7-2, with 8 bases that match TRBD1. Germline lookup yields CDR1 SGHTA and CDR2 FQGNSA. The CDR3 has 14 residues. V lost 6 bases and J lost 4; bases outside the gene matches: 5. CDR3 bases: TGTGCCAGCAGGATAGACAGGGGAGGAAACACCATATATTTT. Its translation is CASRIDRGGNTIYF.

Ten or more counts support this clonotype. The chain couples TRBV7-2 to TRBJ2-5, with 8 bases matching TRBD1. The CDR3 sequence is 14 residues long. Germline loops: CDR1 SGHTA, CDR2 FQGNSA. V shed 4 bases and J 5 bases; nucleotides not matched to a gene: 6. DNA of the CDR3: TGTGCCAGCAGCTACCAGGGGGCAGGGGAGACCCAGTACTTC. This sequence encodes CASSYQGAGETQYF.

This clonotype came up many times. This chain links TRBV4-3 with TRBJ2-1, with 12 bases lining up with TRBD1. V gave up 0 bases and J gave up 9 bases; unmatched junction bases: 12. Per the germline V gene, CDR1 is LGHNA and CDR2 is YSLEER. The CDR3 contains 18 residues. This chain's CDR3 is CASSQDGLGDRGHGEQFF. CDR3 coding DNA: TGCGCCAGCAGCCAAGATGGCCTGGGGGACAGGGGGCATGGTGAGCAGTTCTTC.

The chain links TRBV5-1 to TRBJ1-2, with 9 bases fitting TRBD1. This CDR3 is 15 amino acids long. V trimming: 4 bases; J trimming: 2 bases; junction bases outside the gene matches: 6. From germline, CDR1 is SGHRS and CDR2 YFSETQ. The CDR3 reads CASSGYGQGNYGYTF. CDR3 DNA: TGCGCCAGCAGCGGATATGGACAGGGGAACTATGGCTACACCTTC.

About this clonotype: Given the absence of the conserved phenylalanine or tryptophan at the CDR3 end, a read error is likely. The rearrangement uses TRBV25-1 and TRBJ2-1, with D perhaps matching TRBD1 or TRBD2 (5 bases each). The CDR3 has 16 amino acids. Germline V gives CDR1 MGHDK, CDR2 SYGVNS. Trimming removed 4 bases at V and 6 bases at J, with 19 bases between. The CDR3 loop is CASSVRGTWDSNEQFL. The CDR3 nucleotides are TGTGCCAGCAGTGTACGGGGCACGTGGGATTCCAATGAGCAGTTCCTC.

The J gene is TRBJ2-3, the V gene TRBV20-1; D perhaps matches TRBD2 (6 bases). CDR3 length equals 16 residues. Germline V CDR1 and CDR2: DFQATT, SNEGSKA (reference sequence). The V end was cut by 2 bases, the J end by 0 bases, with 15 bases between. CDR3 sequence reads: CSARPTLGLSTDTQYF. CDR3 nucleotides: TGCAGTGCTAGACCCACATTGGGACTTAGCACAGATACGCAGTATTTT.

The chain joins TRBV20-1 to TRBJ2-3; maybe TRBD2 (5 bases). The CDR3 consists of 13 residues. The V and J ends lost 6 bases and 7 bases respectively, with 17 bases between them. CDR1 and CDR2 from the germline V gene are DFQATT and SNEGSKA (reference sequence). The CDR3 nucleotides are TGCAGTGCGCCACTCGGGGTCATATATACGCAGTATTTT. This sequence encodes CSAPLGVIYTQYF.

This clonotype has only a few counts. The J gene is TRBJ2-5, the V gene TRBV5-4, with 9 bases lining up with TRBD1. Germline V gives CDR1 SGHNT, CDR2 YYREEE (reference sequence). Trimming at V came to 4 bases and at J to 5 bases, leaving 9 bases not matched to a gene. The CDR3 is 15 amino acids. DNA of the CDR3: TGTGCCAGCAGCGAAGGACAGGGGAGGATGGAGACCCAGTACTTC. This gives the protein CASSEGQGRMETQYF.

The rearrangement joins TRBV20-1 to TRBJ2-5; 9 bases match TRBD2. CDR3 size: 15 residues. V lost 5 bases to trimming and J lost 3 bases; unmatched junction nucleotides: 10. The germline CDR1 and CDR2 sequences are DFQATT and SNEGSKA (reference sequence). CDR3 amino acids: CSAPVAGESEETQYF. CDR3 in DNA: TGCAGTGCTCCCGTAGCGGGAGAGTCGGAAGAGACCCAGTACTTC.

This clonotype was counted a few times. The chain recombines TRBV29-1 with TRBJ1-3; 7 bases align to TRBD1. CDR1 and CDR2 (germline): SQVTM, ANQGSEA. The CDR3 runs to 13 residues. V dropped 7 bases and J dropped 4; count of bases not matched to a gene: 7. The CDR3 here is CSANGGGGNTIYF. CDR3 nucleotides: TGCAGCGCTAATGGAGGGGGCGGAAACACCATATATTTT.

Many counts were recorded for this clonotype. The chain carries TRBV5-4 and TRBJ2-1; the D gene is possibly TRBD2 (6 bases). CDR3 size: 16 residues. With 3 bases removed from V and 0 bases from J, the gap between germline ends came to 13 bases. The germline CDR1 and CDR2 sequences are SGHNT and YYREEE (reference sequence). As DNA, the CDR3 is TGTGCCAGCAGCTCTAGTGGGGGGAGCTCCTACAATGAGCAGTTCTTC. This translates into CASSSSGGSSYNEQFF.

This clonotype was seen many times. This chain uses TRBV6-1 with TRBJ1-2; no definite D call. Germline CDR1 reads MNHNS; CDR2 reads SASEGT. V was pared by 6 bases and J by 7 bases, with 12 bases between. The length of the CDR3 is 12 residues. Here the CDR3 DNA reads TGTGCCAGCAGAGACCCCTCAGGTGGCTACACCTTC. This sequence encodes CASRDPSGGYTF.

The V and J genes are TRBV5-1 and TRBJ1-1; TRBD1 might be the D (6 bases). This CDR3 has 17 residues. Germline V CDR1 and CDR2: SGHRS, YFSETQ. V dropped 0 bases and J dropped 1 base, with 16 bases sitting between them. CDR3: CASSLARGGAANTEAFF. CDR3 nucleotides: TGCGCCAGCAGCTTGGCCCGAGGGGGGGCCGCGAACACTGAAGCTTTCTTT.

The chain combines TRBV7-3 with TRBJ2-7; the D is unclear. The CDR3 spans 13 residues. Germline values: CDR1 SGHTA, CDR2 FQGTGA. V dropped 5 bases and J dropped 4 bases, with 12 bases sitting between them. The CDR3 here is CASSPGAGYEQYF. The CDR3 coding sequence is TGTGCCAGCAGCCCGGGTGCCGGATACGAGCAGTACTTC. Looking up the rest from reference TRBV7-3 and TRBJ2-7 gives the full variable domain: GAGVSQTPSNKVTEKGKYVELRCDPISGHTALYWYRQSLGQGPEFLIYFQGTGAADDSGLPNDRFFAVRPEGSVSTLKIQRTERGDSAVYLCASSPGAGYEQYFGPGTRLTVT.

This clonotype appeared a single time. The rearrangement joins TRBV20-1 to TRBJ1-1; D ambiguous. CDR3 length: 17 amino acids. Trimming shortened V by 2 bases and J by 4 bases, and 23 bases separated the two germline ends. Germline loops: CDR1 DFQATT, CDR2 SNEGSKA (reference sequence). The CDR3 bases are TGCAGTGCTAGACCCGGGGAGGGCTTTCAGGAGGGCACTGAAGCTTTCTTT. Its protein is CSARPGEGFQEGTEAFF.

This sequence joins TRBV7-9 and TRBJ1-1; D unclear. Trimming took 4 bases from V and 8 from J, leaving 8 bases between them. The CDR3 is made up of 11 amino acids. The germline gives CDR1 SEHNR, CDR2 FQNEAQ (reference sequence). CDR3 sequence reads: CASSYLAEAFF. The CDR3 coding sequence is TGTGCCAGCAGCTATTTGGCAGAAGCTTTCTTT.

This clonotype was detected a few times. The chain uses TRBV5-5 and TRBJ2-7; no firm D call. Trimming removed 1 base from V and 2 bases from J, with 13 bases in between. CDR1 and CDR2 (germline): SGHKS, YYEKEE (reference sequence). The CDR3 spans 15 residues. The CDR3 DNA follows: TGTGCCAGCAGCTTGATCGGTGGACCGGCCTACGAGCAGTACTTC. Protein: CASSLIGGPAYEQYF.

The genes are TRBV10-3 and TRBJ1-2; D may be TRBD1 (6 bases). Trimming pared 6 bases from V and 4 bases from J, leaving 18 bases between. This CDR3 is built from 15 residues. From germline, CDR1 is ENHRY and CDR2 SYGVKD. The CDR3 region is CAIRQDLTGTYGYTF. The CDR3 DNA reads as TGTGCCATCAGACAGGATCTGACAGGTACCTATGGCTACACCTTC.

Ten or more counts support this clonotype. The chain employs TRBV12-3 or TRBV12-4 and TRBJ1-4; 7 nucleotides match TRBD1. This CDR3 is built from 13 residues. The J segment lost 6 bases and the V segment lost 6 bases, leaving 4 bases of the junction unmatched. DNA for the CDR3: TGTGCCAGCAGCAGGGGGGGGGATGAAAAACTGTTTTTT. Protein product: CASSRGGDEKLFF.

V usage is TRBV7-6 and J usage is TRBJ1-1, with D uncertain. Germline V gene data show CDR1 as SGHVS and CDR2 as FNYEAQ. The CDR3 is 15 amino acids. Trimming removed 1 base at V and 2 bases at J, with 11 bases between. As DNA, the CDR3 is TGTGCCAGCAGCTTAGTAGAGGGCAGAAACACTGAAGCTTTCTTT. Protein sequence: CASSLVEGRNTEAFF.